This T cell receptor (beta chain) was recorded in a study of immune heterogeneity within non-small cell lung tumors. General observations from the study: Identical dominant CDR3 beta clonotypes showed recurrence across tumor sites within a patient, and site-unique high-frequency clones were also present.

CDR3 of TCR beta was amplified by multiplex PCR that used 32 V and 13 J primers. TCRdb used MiXCR to reprocess the multiplex PCR reads, holding one entry per CDR3 protein. Among around 29,000 distinct CDR3 sequences listed, approximately 30% were seen once. Template was bulk tumor genomic DNA, around 600 ng per sample. From each primary tumor, several far-apart biopsies were obtained during surgery. Patients underwent curative surgery for untreated, newly diagnosed non-small cell lung cancer. As regards this clonotype: The antigen is not known. A much larger clone lies a single base off, so this may be a read error.

The clonotype was recovered from a man aged 40-55 years with non-small cell lung cancer. The material sequenced was lung tumor tissue.

DNA of the CDR3: TGTGCCAGTACCAATGGCGGACAGGGGCCAGAATATGTCTACACCTTC. Translating gives CASTNGGQGPEYVYTF. The V call is TRBV19, the J call TRBJ1-2, with 9 nucleotides matching TRBD1. The CDR3 loop spans 16 amino acids. Germline V gene data show CDR1 as LNHDA and CDR2 as SQIVND (reference sequence).